A single sample gave rise to the 32 T cell receptor beta chains below, sequenced in a study of T cell responses to AZD1222 COVID-19 vaccine. Clones were sequenced by immunoSEQ multiplex PCR, and TCRdb holds only the in-frame ones, with some missing. The sample shows about 140,000 clones, over 75% of them seen only once. The sample here was peripheral blood, taken on day 0 of AZD1222 vaccination. Receptor source: an adult in good health.

V is TRBV3-1 (or the pseudogene TRBV3-2) and J is TRBJ2-1, with 7 bases matching TRBD2. From germline, CDR1 is LGHDT and CDR2 YNNKEL (reference sequence). V dropped 4 bases and J dropped 3; count of bases not matched to a gene: 6. There are 15 residues in the CDR3. This CDR3 reads CASSPRTRNYNEQFF. CDR3 in DNA: TGTGCCAGCAGCCCTAGGACTAGGAACTACAATGAGCAGTTCTTC.

The DNA for the CDR3 is TGTGCCAGCAGCTTTAGCGGGGGAAGCTCCTACAATGAGCAGTTCTTC. Translating it yields CASSFSGGSSYNEQFF. This chain joins TRBV11-2 and TRBJ2-1; 9 nucleotides line up with TRBD2. The V gene's germline CDR1 is SGHAT and CDR2 FQNNGV. This CDR3 contains 16 residues. After removal of 3 bases from V and 0 bases from J, the junction contained 3 bases not matched to a gene.

This chain uses TRBV12-3 or TRBV12-4 with TRBJ1-5, with TRBD1 matching 7 bases. After removal of 11 bases from V and 6 bases from J, the junction contained 10 bases not matched to a gene. The CDR3 totals 13 residues. DNA of the CDR3: TGTGCCGGCGAAGAAAACAGGGGTCAGCCCCAGCATTTT. This translates into CAGEENRGQPQHF.

This clone was observed once. The J gene is TRBJ2-3, the V gene TRBV3-1 (or the pseudogene TRBV3-2), with D uncertain. Germline CDR1 and CDR2: LGHDT and YNNKEL (reference sequence). The CDR3 sequence is 14 residues long. Deletions cut 4 bases from V and 4 bases from J, with 12 bases between. In DNA, the CDR3 is TGTGCCAGCAGCCCCCCCCGAGGAGCAGATACGCAGTATTTT. Translated, it gives CASSPPRGADTQYF.

A few counts support this clone. The chain has TRBV2 and TRBJ1-4; D possibly corresponds to TRBD1 (5 bases). Trimming cost V 2 bases and J 12 bases, with 13 bases left between them. The CDR3 extends over 13 amino acids. The germline CDR1 and CDR2 sequences are SNHLY and FYNNEI. In DNA, the CDR3 is TGTGCCAGCAGTGAAATGGGGCTCGCGGAACTGTTTTTT. Translation: CASSEMGLAELFF.

This chain joins TRBV2 and TRBJ1-4; D call uncertain. This CDR3 is 17 amino acids long. Trimming shortened V by 2 bases and J by 5 bases, and 18 bases separated the two germline ends. From germline, CDR1 is SNHLY and CDR2 FYNNEI. In DNA, the CDR3 is TGTGCCAGCAGTGAAACCCAAAGACGGGGAGAAAATGAAAAACTGTTTTTT. Residues: CASSETQRRGENEKLFF. Drawing the rest from reference TRBV2 and TRBJ1-4, the complete variable domain is EPEVTQTPSHQVTQMGQEVILRCVPISNHLYFYWYRQILGQKVEFLVSFYNNEISEKSEIFDDQFSVERPDGSNFTLKIRSTKLEDSAMYFCASSETQRRGENEKLFFGSGTQLSVL.

This chain uses TRBV7-9 with TRBJ1-1, with D tentatively TRBD1 (5 bases). V was cut by 0 bases and J by 4 bases, with 9 bases left in between. This CDR3 spans 14 amino acids. In germline, CDR1 is SEHNR, CDR2 FQNEAQ (reference sequence). CDR3 loop: CASSLARGGTEAFF. The CDR3 DNA reads TGTGCCAGCAGCTTAGCTCGGGGGGGCACTGAAGCTTTCTTT.

The chain combines TRBV6-2 or TRBV6-3 with TRBJ2-3; D is uncertain. This CDR3 has 15 residues. Germline V gene data show CDR1 as MNHEY and CDR2 as SVGEGT. V lost 5 bases to trimming and J lost 8 bases, with 20 bases between them. The CDR3 DNA is TGTGCCAGCAGTGACACAAGGCTACGTCAAGGTACGCAGTATTTT. Amino acid sequence: CASSDTRLRQGTQYF.

This clone was seen just once. The J gene is TRBJ2-1, the V gene TRBV5-4; D gene ambiguous. Germline V gene data show CDR1 as SGHNT and CDR2 as YYREEE (reference sequence). The CDR3 covers 12 residues. V was trimmed by 0 bases and J by 6 bases, leaving 4 bases between them. The CDR3 loop reads CASSLGPNEQFF. The CDR3 DNA reads TGTGCCAGCAGCTTGGGACCCAATGAGCAGTTCTTC.

The chain is built from TRBV5-1 and TRBJ2-7; unclear D gene. The germline V gene encodes CDR1 SGHRS and CDR2 YFSETQ. V was clipped by 0 bases and J by 6 bases, with 16 bases between them. This CDR3 has 15 amino acids. The CDR3 loop is CASSLAGSKQREQYF. CDR3 DNA: TGCGCCAGCAGCTTGGCCGGATCTAAACAACGCGAGCAGTACTTC.

The V gene is TRBV4-1, the J gene TRBJ2-7, with 9 nucleotides matching TRBD2. There are 15 residues in the CDR3. CDR1 MGHRA and CDR2 YSYEKL come from the germline V gene. V lost 0 bases and J lost 2; bases outside the gene matches: 2. CDR3 DNA: TGCGCCAGCAGCCAAGACGAGCGGGGGGCCTACGAGCAGTACTTC. Its protein product is CASSQDERGAYEQYF.

This chain uses TRBV5-1 with TRBJ2-3; D is uncertain. Trimming removed 1 base at V and 1 base at J, with 7 bases between. Germline CDR1 is SGHRS and CDR2 is YFSETQ. CDR3 length equals 14 residues. The CDR3 region has the DNA TGCGCCAGCAGCTTGACTGGTCGCACAGATACGCAGTATTTT. It yields the protein CASSLTGRTDTQYF.

The chain recombines TRBV3-1 (or the pseudogene TRBV3-2) with TRBJ2-1, with D possibly being TRBD1 (6 bases). Germline V gene data show CDR1 as LGHDT and CDR2 as YNNKEL (reference sequence). Trimming removed 4 bases from V and 8 bases from J, with 27 bases in between. This CDR3 spans 18 amino acids. For the CDR3, the DNA is TGTGCCAGCAGCCCTGCGGGCATAGGCAGGGGCTACGTCGATGAGCAGTTCTTC. Residues: CASSPAGIGRGYVDEQFF.

The gene calls are TRBV6-5 and TRBJ1-6; no firm D call. Germline CDR1 and CDR2: MNHEY and SVGAGI. Trimming took 2 bases from V and 8 from J, leaving 10 bases between them. The CDR3 is 14 amino acids. CDR3 DNA: TGTGCCAGCAGTTACGACCGGTCCTATTCACCCCTCCACTTT. Amino acids: CASSYDRSYSPLHF.

The count of this clone is one. The CDR3 loop reads CASSSYRVEQFF. The CDR3 DNA sequence: TGTGCCAGCAGCTCCTACAGGGTTGAGCAGTTCTTC. The chain links TRBV5-5 to TRBJ2-1; D is perhaps TRBD1 (6 bases). The ends were cut back, 3 bases at V and 9 bases at J, with 10 bases in the middle. The CDR3 spans 12 residues. Germline CDR1 and CDR2: SGHKS and YYEKEE (reference sequence).

This chain joins TRBV27 and TRBJ2-3, with D unclear. Trimming removed 6 bases from V and 4 bases from J, with 14 bases in between. The germline CDR1 and CDR2 sequences are MNHEY and SMNVEV (reference sequence). The CDR3 has 14 residues. CDR3 nucleotides: TGTGCCAGCAGGGTCCTGGGTGGCGCAGATACGCAGTATTTT. Its protein is CASRVLGGADTQYF.

V gene TRBV28 combines with J gene TRBJ1-5, with 7 bases matching TRBD1. The germline V gene encodes CDR1 MDHEN and CDR2 SYDVKM. The CDR3 totals 15 residues. V was clipped by 4 bases and J by 2 bases; unmatched bases: 5. The CDR3 sequence: CASSYKGAGNQPQHF. For the CDR3, the DNA is TGTGCCAGCAGTTATAAGGGGGCGGGCAATCAGCCCCAGCATTTT.

This rearrangement joins TRBV6-4 to TRBJ2-3, with D possibly TRBD2 on 6 matching bases. Germline-derived CDR1 and CDR2 are MRHNA and SNTAGT. This CDR3 spans 15 amino acids. V shed 0 bases and J shed 9 bases, with 16 bases lying between them. The CDR3 region has the DNA TGTGCCAGCAGTGACTCAGTGGAGCGGGTAAACACGCAGTATTTT. Its protein product is CASSDSVERVNTQYF.

The chain links TRBV6-5 to TRBJ2-7, with D possibly TRBD1 on 5 matching bases. Trimming removed 10 bases at V and 3 bases at J, with 10 bases between. CDR1 and CDR2 (germline): MNHEY, SVGAGI. This CDR3 spans 11 amino acids. The CDR3 nucleotides read TGTGCCATCGACAGAATCTACGAGCAGTACTTC. Protein sequence: CAIDRIYEQYF.

This chain connects TRBV6-5 to TRBJ1-5; the D gene is possibly TRBD1 (6 bases). Germline CDR1 MNHEY, CDR2 SVGAGI. V lost 6 bases to trimming and J lost 6 bases, with 18 bases between them. The CDR3 is 15 amino acids. This CDR3 is CASRPTGSRAQPQHF. The CDR3 DNA reads TGTGCCAGCAGACCCACAGGGTCGCGTGCTCAGCCCCAGCATTTT.

In its sample, this clone was seen once. The V and J genes are TRBV5-4 and TRBJ1-2; D is possibly TRBD1 (5 bases). Trimming left V 2 bases short and J 5 bases short, with 10 bases between. The CDR3 sequence is 13 residues long. Germline V lookup: CDR1 SGHNT, CDR2 YYREEE (reference sequence). The DNA of the CDR3 is TGTGCCAGCAGCTTACAGGCTCCGTATGGCTACACCTTC. This translates into CASSLQAPYGYTF. The complete variable domain, with remaining parts taken from reference TRBV5-4 and TRBJ1-2, reads ETGVTQSPTHLIKTRGQQVTLRCSSQSGHNTVSWYQQALGQGPQFIFQYYREEENGRGNFPPRFSGLQFPNYSSELNVNALELDDSALYLCASSLQAPYGYTFGSGTRLTVV.

J is TRBJ2-3 and V is TRBV5-4, with 10 bases that match TRBD1. The CDR3 totals 15 residues. From germline, CDR1 is SGHNT and CDR2 YYREEE (reference sequence). Trimming cost V 4 bases and J 4 bases; bases outside gene matches: 6. Written as DNA, the CDR3 is TGTGCCAGCAGCAGGGACAGGGGCGCCTCAGATACGCAGTATTTT. Translating gives CASSRDRGASDTQYF.

This sequence joins TRBV24-1 and TRBJ1-4, with a weak D call TRBD1 (6 bases). Deletions cut 1 base from V and 7 bases from J, with 15 bases between. The CDR3 is made up of 16 amino acids. Germline CDR1 is KGHDR and CDR2 is SFDVKD. The DNA of the CDR3 is TGTGCCACCAGTGATTTCCCGGGGGCGCATTCTGAAAAACTGTTTTTT. As protein: CATSDFPGAHSEKLFF.

The rearrangement joins TRBV19 to TRBJ2-1; 9 bases line up with TRBD1. CDR1 LNHDA and CDR2 SQIVND come from the germline V gene (reference sequence). The V segment lost 5 bases and the J segment 7 bases; nucleotides outside the gene matches: 12. This CDR3 is 16 amino acids long. The CDR3 DNA follows: TGTGCCAGTAGTGGGCCGGACAGGGGAAAGAGGAATGAGCAGTTCTTC. Protein product: CASSGPDRGKRNEQFF.

The rearrangement joins TRBV28 to TRBJ2-3; the D is unclear. Germline V gene lookup returns CDR1 MDHEN and CDR2 SYDVKM. The CDR3 length is 14 residues. Trimming took 5 bases from V and 3 from J, leaving 12 bases between them. The CDR3 is CASSARSSTDTQYF. The CDR3 DNA sequence: TGTGCCAGCAGTGCCCGAAGTAGTACAGATACGCAGTATTTT.

The V gene is TRBV25-1, the J gene TRBJ2-7; D might be TRBD1 (5 bases). CDR3 length: 12 residues. Trimming took off 6 bases at V and 2 bases at J, with 8 bases between the two ends. The germline V gene encodes CDR1 MGHDK and CDR2 SYGVNS. This CDR3 is CASRGATYEQYF. The CDR3 bases are TGTGCCAGCAGAGGGGCGACCTACGAGCAGTACTTC.

This chain uses TRBV6-1 with TRBJ2-7; tentative D call: TRBD1 (5 bases). The V end was cut by 2 bases, the J end by 3 bases, with 17 bases between. From germline, CDR1 is MNHNS and CDR2 SASEGT. CDR3 length: 16 amino acids. The CDR3 sequence: CASSENVLGPSYEQYF. CDR3 sequence (DNA): TGTGCCAGCAGTGAAAACGTCTTGGGGCCGAGCTACGAGCAGTACTTC.

The chain joins TRBV7-3 to TRBJ2-3; no firm D call. The V end lost 1 base, the J end lost 6 bases, and 11 bases lay between the germline ends. In germline, CDR1 is SGHTA, CDR2 FQGTGA. CDR3 length: 14 residues. In DNA, the CDR3 is TGTGCCAGCAGCTTAATCTCGACCGCGGATACGCAGTATTTT. As protein: CASSLISTADTQYF.

The V gene is TRBV11-2, the J gene TRBJ2-1; TRBD1 or TRBD2 may be the D gene (5 bases each). CDR1 is SGHAT, CDR2 FQNNGV, per germline. The CDR3 consists of 13 residues. V was clipped by 2 bases and J by 9 bases, with 11 bases between them. The CDR3, as DNA: TGTGCCAGCAGCTTATCTACCGGGACTGAGCAGTTCTTC. It is translated as CASSLSTGTEQFF.

The chain is built from TRBV6-5 and TRBJ1-2, with 8 bases lining up with TRBD1. Germline loops: CDR1 MNHEY, CDR2 SVGAGI. The V and J ends lost 6 bases and 7 bases, in that order; junction bases with no gene match: 10. This CDR3 is built from 14 residues. The CDR3 loop is CASSFGQGGGGYTF. As DNA, the CDR3 is TGTGCCAGCAGCTTCGGACAGGGAGGTGGTGGCTACACCTTC.

The gene calls are TRBV28 and TRBJ2-7; D unclear. The CDR3 loop spans 15 amino acids. Germline-derived CDR1 and CDR2 are MDHEN and SYDVKM. V was trimmed by 5 bases and J by 0 bases, leaving 14 bases between them. This chain's CDR3 is CASSPIGTYSYEQYF. CDR3 nucleotide sequence: TGTGCCAGCAGTCCAATAGGCACGTACTCCTACGAGCAGTACTTC.

This clone was found once. The V call is TRBV7-2, the J call TRBJ1-1, with no clear D. The CDR3 sequence is 14 residues long. Deletions cut 5 bases from V and 1 base from J, with 11 bases between. Germline V lookup: CDR1 SGHTA, CDR2 FQGNSA. In DNA form, the CDR3 reads TGTGCCAGCAGCCTCCCCCCGACGAACACTGAAGCTTTCTTT. Protein sequence: CASSLPPTNTEAFF.